This T cell receptor (beta chain) was observed in a study of cytomegalovirus exposure and HLA in healthy donors. At the level of the study: When fewer than 500 donors were genotyped, about 86% of them were found to fall in the Caucasian-associated ancestry cluster.

This CDR3 spans 14 amino acids. CDR1 is GTSNPN and CDR2 is SVGIG in the germline V gene (reference sequence). V gave up 0 bases and J gave up 8 bases, with 13 bases separating them. Points on this clone: As yet, its antigen is unknown.

The primer mix had 60 Vbeta and 13 Jbeta primers. The assay was immunoSEQ multiplex PCR, and TCRdb's table has in-frame clones only and misses some. This table holds under 200,000 clones. Overall study findings and caveats: About 87% or about 30% of the time was how often most TCR beta V segments were productive, according to an earlier analysis. The study labeled 150 to 200 TCR beta chains cytomegalovirus-associated. A link between a missense DCLRE1C variant and TCR beta V- and J-gene trimming emerged from a later analysis.

V gene TRBV30 combines with J gene TRBJ1-4; D is perhaps TRBD1 (6 bases). Sequencing used PBMCs. This sequence originates from a young woman in good health and CMV-seropositive. The CDR3 nucleotides are TGTGCCTGGAGTGTCTCAGGGGTCGGCGAAAAACTGTTTTTT. Translation: CAWSVSGVGEKLFF.